This entry lists 27 T cell receptor beta chains sequenced from one sample in a study of T-cell reconstitution after alpha-beta-depleted transplantation in children. Molecular barcoding with unique molecular identifiers was used for the TCRbeta library. TCRdb reprocessed the PCR reads with MiXCR, giving one entry per CDR3 protein. The sample has more than 550,000 distinct CDR3 sequences, about 10% seen once; the top ten hold approximately 4.1%. The sample in question was PBMCs from the stem cell graft donor, obtained from the stem cell graft. All receptors derive from a human donor who donated a stem cell graft to a child with acute myeloid leukemia.

This clonotype came up a few times. The J gene is TRBJ2-2, the V gene TRBV5-6, with 7 nucleotides matching TRBD1. The germline CDR1 and CDR2 sequences are SGHDT and YYEEEE. The CDR3 contains 14 residues. The V segment lost 3 bases and the J segment 5 bases; nucleotides outside the gene matches: 4. The CDR3 sequence is CASSYDRATGELFF. The CDR3 DNA is TGTGCCAGCAGCTATGACAGGGCGACCGGGGAGCTGTTTTTT.

The rearrangement joins TRBV20-1 to TRBJ2-6, with 11 nucleotides matching TRBD1. With V trimmed by 5 bases and J by 0 bases, 6 bases remained unmatched. The CDR3 loop spans 17 amino acids. The germline CDR1 and CDR2 sequences are DFQATT and SNEGSKA (reference sequence). The chain's CDR3 is CSAGQGARSSGANVLTF. CDR3 DNA sequence: TGCAGTGCTGGACAGGGGGCGAGGAGCTCTGGGGCCAACGTCCTGACTTTC.

This clonotype was seen a few times. CDR3 nucleotide sequence: TGTGCCATCAGTGTCCTCGGGGCAGGGGGTGCCTATGGCTACACCTTC. Encoded protein: CAISVLGAGGAYGYTF. V is TRBV10-3 and J is TRBJ1-2, with TRBD1 identical over 7 bases. CDR1 and CDR2 from the germline V gene are ENHRY and SYGVKD. This CDR3 has 16 amino acids. V gave up 4 bases and J gave up 4 bases; unmatched junction bases: 12.

A few counts support this clonotype. The chain recombines TRBV3-1 with TRBJ2-1; D tentatively fits TRBD1 or TRBD2 (5 bases each). The CDR3 sequence is 15 residues long. Germline lookup yields CDR1 LGHDT and CDR2 YNNKEL (reference sequence). Trimming removed 3 bases at V and 7 bases at J, with 16 bases between. The CDR3 nucleotides are TGTGCCAGCAGCCAGCCCATGGGGACGGATAATGAGCAGTTCTTC. It encodes CASSQPMGTDNEQFF.

This rearrangement joins TRBV5-6 to TRBJ2-3; 8 bases align to TRBD2. Trimming removed 0 bases from V and 6 bases from J; junction bases left unmatched: 6. Germline V gene lookup returns CDR1 SGHDT and CDR2 YYEEEE. The CDR3 length is 15 residues. The chain's CDR3 is CASSLDLRGADTQYF. CDR3 sequence (DNA): TGTGCCAGCAGCTTGGATTTGCGGGGGGCGGATACGCAGTATTTT.

The chain joins TRBV6-1 to TRBJ2-7; D call uncertain. The V gene's germline CDR1 is MNHNS and CDR2 SASEGT. The CDR3 consists of 13 residues. Trimming removed 5 bases from V and 2 bases from J, with 10 bases in between. In nucleotides, the CDR3 is TGTGCCAGCAGTCCTAACCTTCCCTACGAGCAGTACTTC. Translated: CASSPNLPYEQYF.

This clonotype was seen at least ten times. The chain employs TRBV12-3 or TRBV12-4 and TRBJ2-7, with 7 bases lining up with TRBD1. The length of the CDR3 is 12 residues. J lost 1 base, V lost 6 bases, and 0 bases had no gene match. This CDR3 reads CASRGQSYEQYF. CDR3 in DNA: TGTGCCAGCAGGGGACAGTCCTACGAGCAGTACTTC.

As to this clonotype: A clone one base away is much larger, so this may be a read error. This chain links TRBV28 with TRBJ1-5, with 9 bases identical to TRBD1. Germline CDR1 reads MDHEN; CDR2 reads SYDVKM. The J segment lost 9 bases and the V segment lost 6 bases, leaving 15 bases of the junction unmatched. The CDR3 loop spans 16 amino acids. The CDR3 spells CASRSPGQGIGRPQHF. CDR3 coding DNA: TGTGCCAGCAGGTCTCCGGGACAGGGTATAGGTCGGCCCCAGCATTTT.

This clonotype was detected only a few times. The genes are TRBV6-2 or TRBV6-3 and TRBJ1-5, with 9 bases lining up with TRBD1. The CDR3 totals 12 residues. Germline trimming cut 11 bases from V and 5 bases from J; bases unmatched to any gene: 4. Germline V CDR1 and CDR2: MNHEY, SVGEGT. CDR3 DNA sequence: TGTGCCGCCGGACAGGGGTATCAGCCCCAGCATTTT. This gives the protein CAAGQGYQPQHF.

This clonotype was counted ten times or more. The J gene is TRBJ1-2, the V gene TRBV7-8; D perhaps matches TRBD1 (6 bases). Per germline, CDR1 SGHVS and CDR2 FQNEAQ. Trimming took off 5 bases at V and 2 bases at J, with 12 bases between the two ends. There are 14 residues in the CDR3. CDR3 sequence reads: CASSRSQGNYGYTF. CDR3 bases: TGTGCCAGCAGCCGATCACAGGGCAACTATGGCTACACCTTC.

The chain has TRBV15 and TRBJ1-1, with D uncertain. V shed 2 bases and J shed 0 bases, with 10 bases lying between them. Germline V lookup: CDR1 LNHNV, CDR2 YYDKDF (reference sequence). CDR3 length: 15 residues. The CDR3 region is CATSRFTRLNTEAFF. The CDR3 nucleotides read TGTGCCACCAGCAGATTCACGCGGCTGAACACTGAAGCTTTCTTT.

This clonotype has a handful of counts. The rearrangement uses TRBV20-1 and TRBJ2-7, with TRBD2 matching over 10 bases. The V segment lost 6 bases and the J segment 1 base; nucleotides outside the gene matches: 18. The CDR3 is made up of 18 amino acids. Germline V lookup: CDR1 DFQATT, CDR2 SNEGSKA (reference sequence). The CDR3 spells CSANPSGLLAGRSYEQYF. The CDR3 DNA is TGCAGTGCCAACCCTTCAGGCCTACTAGCGGGAAGGTCCTACGAGCAGTACTTC.

In its sample, this clonotype was seen a few times. This chain uses TRBV29-1 with TRBJ2-1, with TRBD1 matching 10 bases. Trimming at V came to 4 bases and at J to 4 bases, leaving 7 bases not matched to a gene. The CDR3 has 15 amino acids. Germline V CDR1 and CDR2: SQVTM, ANQGSEA. CDR3 protein: CSVATGTGVYNEQFF. The CDR3 bases are TGCAGCGTTGCTACCGGGACAGGGGTTTACAATGAGCAGTTCTTC.

V gene TRBV7-2 combines with J gene TRBJ2-1; possible D gene TRBD2, 7 bases. Germline V gene lookup returns CDR1 SGHTA and CDR2 FQGNSA. CDR3 size: 17 residues. V was clipped by 3 bases and J by 4 bases, with 19 bases between them. This CDR3 is CASSLGGARGTYNEQFF. In nucleotides, the CDR3 is TGTGCCAGCAGCTTGGGGGGGGCGCGGGGAACATACAATGAGCAGTTCTTC.

The V gene is TRBV11-1, the J gene TRBJ1-2, with 11 bases aligning to TRBD1. CDR1 and CDR2 (germline): SGHAT, FQDESV (reference sequence). This CDR3 contains 15 residues. The junction had 9 bases not matched to a gene; V was cut back by 5 bases and J by 7 bases. The CDR3 spells CASSKDRTGGSGYTF. The DNA of the CDR3 is TGTGCCAGCAGCAAGGACAGGACAGGGGGCTCTGGCTACACCTTC. Variable domain in full (rest from reference TRBV11-1 and TRBJ1-2): EAEVAQSPRYKITEKSQAVAFWCDPISGHATLYWYRQILGQGPELLVQFQDESVVDDSQLPKDRFSAERLKGVDSTLKIQPAELGDSAMYLCASSKDRTGGSGYTFGSGTRLTVV.

This clonotype was counted between two and nine times. V gene TRBV20-1 combines with J gene TRBJ1-6; no clear D. This CDR3 spans 13 amino acids. The germline V gene has CDR1 DFQATT and CDR2 SNEGSKA (reference sequence). V dropped 6 bases and J dropped 2 bases, with 8 bases sitting between them. In DNA form, the CDR3 reads TGCAGTGCGACGGAAACCTATAATTCACCCCTCCACTTT. Protein product: CSATETYNSPLHF.

This clonotype was detected a few times. The junction departs from the called germline gene at one end, perhaps through a read error. The genes are TRBV7-2 and TRBJ2-7; the match to TRBD2 covers 14 bases. The CDR3 is 17 amino acids. CDR1 and CDR2 from the germline V gene are SGHTA and FQGNSA. The CDR3 here is CPSSFRLAGGVSYEQYF. CDR3 DNA: TGTCCCAGCAGCTTTCGACTAGCGGGAGGGGTCTCCTACGAGCAGTACTTC.

The rearrangement joins TRBV28 to TRBJ2-5, with TRBD1 as a possible D gene (6 bases). CDR1 and CDR2 from the germline V gene are MDHEN and SYDVKM. This CDR3 spans 15 amino acids. Trimming shortened V by 5 bases and J by 2 bases, and 15 bases separated the two germline ends. The CDR3 spells CASSPRGPLQETQYF. For the CDR3, the DNA is TGTGCCAGCAGTCCCAGGGGACCTCTACAAGAGACCCAGTACTTC.

This clonotype has a count of ten or more. The chain is built from TRBV20-1 and TRBJ1-4, with D tentatively TRBD1 (6 bases). The CDR3 totals 13 residues. Germline CDR1 and CDR2: DFQATT and SNEGSKA (reference sequence). Trimming left V 3 bases short and J 8 bases short, with 13 bases between. CDR3 residues: CSASLWGREKLFF. CDR3 nucleotides: TGCAGTGCTAGTCTCTGGGGGCGAGAAAAACTGTTTTTT.

V gene TRBV12-3 or TRBV12-4 combines with J gene TRBJ2-7; 9 bases align to TRBD2. Trimming cost V 6 bases and J 5 bases; bases outside gene matches: 11. CDR3 length equals 15 residues. DNA of the CDR3: TGTGCCAGCAGCCGTGTGTTAGCGGGAGAGGACGAGCAGTACTTC. Amino acids: CASSRVLAGEDEQYF.

The CDR3 protein is CSATGLANEQFF. DNA for the CDR3: TGCAGTGCGACAGGACTAGCCAATGAGCAGTTCTTC. The V gene is TRBV20-1, the J gene TRBJ2-1; 8 nucleotides align to TRBD2. The CDR3 is 12 residues long. V was clipped by 6 bases and J by 6 bases; unmatched bases: 4. The germline V gene encodes CDR1 DFQATT and CDR2 SNEGSKA (reference sequence).

The chain combines TRBV6-5 with TRBJ2-7; D perhaps matches TRBD1 (6 bases). This CDR3 has 16 residues. The germline gives CDR1 MNHEY, CDR2 SVGAGI. V gave up 2 bases and J gave up 4 bases, with 18 bases separating them. The CDR3 reads CASSYGQGPSRYEQYF. The CDR3 region has the DNA TGTGCCAGCAGTTACGGGCAGGGGCCCTCAAGGTACGAGCAGTACTTC.

This clonotype was counted ten times or more. The chain combines TRBV12-3 or TRBV12-4 with TRBJ2-1; 7 bases match TRBD2. The CDR3 is 16 residues long. V was pared by 5 bases and J by 1 base, with 8 bases of the junction left unmatched. CDR3 in amino acids: CASSGGEGRSYNEQFF. DNA of the CDR3: TGTGCCAGCAGTGGGGGGGAGGGCCGGTCCTACAATGAGCAGTTCTTC.

This chain uses TRBV12-3 or TRBV12-4 with TRBJ1-1; tentatively, D is TRBD1 (5 bases). The CDR3 is 13 residues long. Trimming cost V 6 bases and J 4 bases, with 12 bases left between them. In nucleotides, the CDR3 is TGTGCCAGCAGAGAGACAGCCCCCACTGAAGCTTTCTTT. Its translation: CASRETAPTEAFF.

The chain couples TRBV4-2 to TRBJ2-1; 11 bases fit TRBD2. CDR1 is LGHNA and CDR2 is YNFKEQ in the germline V gene. The V and J ends lost 0 bases and 0 bases, in that order; junction bases with no gene match: 13. The length of the CDR3 is 21 residues. The CDR3 here is CASSQDNASGRRPSSYNEQFF. The CDR3 DNA reads as TGTGCCAGCAGCCAAGATAACGCTAGCGGGAGGCGTCCCAGCTCCTACAATGAGCAGTTCTTC.

The rearrangement links TRBV20-1 to TRBJ2-7; 11 positions agree with TRBD2. The CDR3 consists of 15 residues. CDR1 and CDR2 from the germline V gene are DFQATT and SNEGSKA (reference sequence). The ends lost 0 bases at V and 4 bases at J; junction bases unmatched: 5. The CDR3 DNA reads as TGCAGTGCTAGAGATCGACTAGCGGGGCCGTACGAGCAGTACTTC. It specifies CSARDRLAGPYEQYF.

This clonotype was observed a handful of times. The chain joins TRBV6-2 or TRBV6-3 to TRBJ2-7, with a tentative D call TRBD1 (5 bases). Germline V gene lookup returns CDR1 MNHEY and CDR2 SVGEGT. Trimming took 10 bases from V and 2 from J, leaving 12 bases between them. The CDR3 is 12 amino acids. The CDR3 here is CATSDSPYEQYF. CDR3 nucleotide sequence: TGTGCCACTTCCGACAGTCCCTACGAGCAGTACTTC.